This entry lists 8 T cell receptor beta chains sequenced from one sample in a study of blood T cells in healthy people across ages (dated by TCRdb to 2014 to 2015). Library generation was performed with 5' RACE. Sequencing was carried out with an Illumina HiSeq 2500. The second PCR ran for about 6 to 12 cycles and used a J-beta primer mix along with a sample-barcoded 5' primer. The public sequencing data were trimmed at Q25 with fastp and processed into clonotypes with MiXCR by TCRdb, which kept only in-frame beta chains. Every distinct CDR3 protein forms one entry, paired with its most common genes and DNA. This sample holds 850,000 or so distinct CDR3 sequences; 29% were observed only once. The ten biggest clones cover 17% of the sample. Material: blood. Source of these receptors: a woman aged 80 or over in good health.

A remark on this clonotype: It may be a read error: a sequence one base away is much more abundant. The V call is TRBV7-2, the J call TRBJ1-1; TRBD1 might be the D (6 bases). Germline loops: CDR1 SGHTA, CDR2 FQGNSA. The CDR3 runs to 15 residues. The chain's CDR3 is CASRPRGGMNTGAFF. CDR3 nucleotide sequence: TGTGCCAGCAGGCCGAGGGGGGGCATGAACACTGGAGCTTTCTTT.

This clonotype was detected many times. The chain uses TRBV4-3 and TRBJ1-1, with D tentatively TRBD1 (5 bases). This CDR3 is built from 15 residues. Germline values: CDR1 LGHNA, CDR2 YSLEER. V was cut by 3 bases and J by 2 bases, with 13 bases left in between. CDR3 in amino acids: CASSQTRTLNTEAFF. CDR3 nucleotide sequence: TGCGCCAGCAGCCAGACTCGGACACTTAACACTGAAGCTTTCTTT.

This clonotype was counted many times. V and J are TRBV9 and TRBJ1-2, with 12 bases lining up with TRBD1. Germline trimming cut 0 bases from V and 1 base from J; bases unmatched to any gene: 4. Looked up from germline, CDR1 is SGDLS and CDR2 is YYNGEE. This CDR3 spans 17 amino acids. CDR3 bases: TGTGCCAGCAGCGTAGTGGGACAGGGGGCGCATAACTATGGCTACACCTTC. Its protein product is CASSVVGQGAHNYGYTF.

In its sample, this clonotype was seen many times. The chain links TRBV5-4 to TRBJ1-2, with D tentatively TRBD1 (5 bases). The CDR3 loop spans 13 amino acids. Germline-derived CDR1 and CDR2 are SGHNT and YYREEE (reference sequence). V lost 3 bases to trimming and J lost 2 bases, with 8 bases between them. CDR3 DNA sequence: TGTGCCAGCAGCTCAGGGAACAACTATGGCTACACCTTC. Translating it yields CASSSGNNYGYTF.

This clonotype was counted at least ten times. The chain couples TRBV7-2 to TRBJ2-5; TRBD2 matches 11 bases. Germline-derived CDR1 and CDR2 are SGHTA and FQGNSA. The CDR3 loop spans 15 amino acids. V trimming: 5 bases; J trimming: 5 bases; junction bases outside the gene matches: 7. The CDR3 protein is CASSLTSGGGETQYF. The CDR3 DNA is TGTGCCAGCAGCCTCACTAGCGGGGGTGGGGAGACCCAGTACTTC.

This clonotype was recorded at least ten times. The chain is built from TRBV21-1 and TRBJ2-7; the D call TRBD2 from the table was never checked on the DNA. TRBV21-1 represents a pseudogene. The CDR3 extends over 16 amino acids. DNA for the CDR3: TGTGCCAGCAGCAAATTAAAGGGACTTATTACCTACGAGCAGTACTTC. Protein: CASSKLKGLITYEQYF.

The chain has TRBV11-2 and TRBJ1-6; D is ambiguous. Trimming took 1 base from V and 2 from J, leaving 15 bases between them. The CDR3 has 18 residues. CDR1 is SGHAT and CDR2 is FQNNGV in the germline V gene. The CDR3 is CASSLGPGSHAYNSPLHF. The CDR3 DNA follows: TGTGCCAGCAGCTTAGGTCCCGGGAGCCATGCCTATAATTCACCCCTCCACTTT.

Only a few counts were recorded for this clonotype. The chain joins TRBV11-3 to TRBJ1-2; D unresolved. V dropped 5 bases and J dropped 7 bases, with 14 bases sitting between them. The germline V gene has CDR1 SGHNT and CDR2 YENEEA. The CDR3 has 13 residues. CDR3 residues: CASSLSRATGYTF. As DNA, the CDR3 is TGTGCCAGCAGCCTATCGCGGGCGACTGGCTACACCTTC.